This entry lists 13 T cell receptor beta chains sequenced from one sample in a study of blood T cell repertoires in COVID-19. Sequenced by immunoSEQ multiplex PCR; TCRdb stores in-frame clones only, minus some. In the table there are 360,000 or so clones, roughly 87% of which are singletons. Sequenced sample: PBMCs or T cells enriched from blood (not recorded which). The receptors stem from a woman aged 25-40 years who had recovered from COVID-19.

The rearrangement uses TRBV7-8 and TRBJ2-1, with 7 bases aligning to TRBD2. V shed 2 bases and J 0 bases; nucleotides not matched to a gene: 7. Per the germline V gene, CDR1 is SGHVS and CDR2 is FQNEAQ. This CDR3 region has 17 residues. Written as DNA, the CDR3 is TGTGCCAGCAGCTTACTGCGGGCGGGGGACTCCTACAATGAGCAGTTCTTC. As protein: CASSLLRAGDSYNEQFF.

The chain couples TRBV9 to TRBJ2-2, with D perhaps matching TRBD2 (5 bases). Germline CDR1 is SGDLS and CDR2 is YYNGEE. Deletions cut 1 base from V and 0 bases from J, with 7 bases between. There are 15 residues in the CDR3. CDR3 bases: TGTGCCAGCAGCGTAACACTAGCGAACACCGGGGAGCTGTTTTTT. Translating it yields CASSVTLANTGELFF.

V is TRBV2 and J is TRBJ1-1; D call uncertain. There are 14 residues in the CDR3. The germline V gene encodes CDR1 SNHLY and CDR2 FYNNEI. Between the trimmed V and J ends, which lost 4 bases and 1 base, there was a span of 10 bases. The CDR3 is CASSVESGNTEAFF. As DNA, the CDR3 is TGTGCCAGCAGTGTCGAGTCTGGGAACACTGAAGCTTTCTTT.

The V gene is TRBV19, the J gene TRBJ1-4; D not resolved. Germline-derived CDR1 and CDR2 are LNHDA and SQIVND (reference sequence). Trimming removed 9 bases at V and 7 bases at J, with 18 bases between. This CDR3 comprises 14 residues. CDR3 sequence (DNA): TGTGCCAGCGCTACTATGGGCGGGAGTGAAAAACTGTTTTTT. Amino acid sequence: CASATMGGSEKLFF.

The chain links TRBV27 to TRBJ2-7, with TRBD1 matching over 8 bases. Per germline, CDR1 MNHEY and CDR2 SMNVEV (reference sequence). The CDR3 loop spans 13 amino acids. V lost 3 bases, J lost 7 bases, and 5 bases stayed unmatched. Here the CDR3 DNA reads TGTGCCAGCAGTTTTTCAGGGGGCTGGGAGCAGTACTTC. Its translation is CASSFSGGWEQYF.

The chain combines TRBV2 with TRBJ2-7; D is perhaps TRBD1 (5 bases). V lost 6 bases and J lost 5, with 11 bases in between. In germline, CDR1 is SNHLY, CDR2 FYNNEI. This CDR3 has 12 amino acids. This chain's CDR3 is CASRDQGNEQYF. In nucleotides, the CDR3 is TGTGCCAGCAGGGACCAGGGCAACGAGCAGTACTTC.

J is TRBJ2-1 and V is TRBV6-5; possibly TRBD2 for D (7 bases). Trimming removed 5 bases from V and 6 bases from J, with 11 bases in between. The CDR3 is 13 amino acids. Looked up from germline, CDR1 is MNHEY and CDR2 is SVGAGI. Written as DNA, the CDR3 is TGTGCCAGCAGTCCCGCGGGGGCCAATGAGCAGTTCTTC. This encodes CASSPAGANEQFF.

The chain is built from TRBV7-9 and TRBJ2-1, with TRBD2 identical over 8 bases. V trimming: 5 bases; J trimming: 0 bases; junction bases outside the gene matches: 9. CDR1 and CDR2 (germline): SEHNR, FQNEAQ (reference sequence). This CDR3 has 17 residues. In nucleotides, the CDR3 is TGTGCCAGCAGCCCCGGGACTAGGATGGGCTCCTACAATGAGCAGTTCTTC. Residues: CASSPGTRMGSYNEQFF.

The chain joins TRBV9 to TRBJ1-3; 11 nucleotides align to TRBD1. The CDR3 is 15 amino acids. The germline CDR1 and CDR2 sequences are SGDLS and YYNGEE. The J segment lost 5 bases and the V segment lost 0 bases, leaving 1 base of the junction unmatched. As DNA, the CDR3 is TGTGCCAGCAGCGTAGGGACAGGGGGCCGAAACACCATATATTTT. This sequence encodes CASSVGTGGRNTIYF.

This chain links TRBV7-9 with TRBJ2-7; D perhaps matches TRBD1 (6 bases). There are 17 residues in the CDR3. Germline V gives CDR1 SEHNR, CDR2 FQNEAQ (reference sequence). V was cut by 4 bases and J by 5 bases, with 24 bases left in between. CDR3 region: CASSSRQLLTAGDEQYF. In DNA, the CDR3 is TGTGCCAGCAGCTCAAGACAGTTGTTAACAGCAGGGGACGAGCAGTACTTC.

The V and J genes are TRBV7-8 and TRBJ2-1; 7 bases map to TRBD1. V trimming: 2 bases; J trimming: 10 bases; junction bases outside the gene matches: 5. Germline CDR1 reads SGHVS; CDR2 reads FQNEAQ. This CDR3 region has 13 residues. CDR3 loop: CASSLRQGAEQFF. CDR3 sequence (DNA): TGTGCCAGCAGCTTAAGACAGGGAGCCGAGCAGTTCTTC.

This chain joins TRBV6-2 or TRBV6-3 and TRBJ1-2; possible D gene TRBD1, 5 bases. The CDR3 consists of 14 residues. Trimming removed 4 bases from V and 8 bases from J, with 17 bases in between. Germline V gene sequence: CDR1 MNHEY, CDR2 SVGEGT. The CDR3 DNA reads as TGTGCCAGCAGTTTTCTCCAGGGTTCAGACGGCTACACCTTC. It is translated as CASSFLQGSDGYTF.

This chain uses TRBV3-1 (or the pseudogene TRBV3-2) with TRBJ1-2; D unresolved. The CDR3 is made up of 14 amino acids. Germline CDR1 is LGHDT and CDR2 is YNNKEL (reference sequence). V lost 0 bases, J lost 8 bases, and 13 bases lay in between. DNA for the CDR3: TGTGCCAGCAGCCAAGACCCTTACGAGGGAGGCTACACCTTC. Protein product: CASSQDPYEGGYTF.